Each of the 28 T cell receptor beta chains below was sequenced from the same sample in a study of blood T cells in healthy people across ages. A second roughly 6 to 12 cycle PCR used barcoded and J-beta primers. A single record per CDR3 protein comes from TCRdb applying MiXCR to the 5' RACE reads. The sample has roughly 700,000 distinct CDR3 sequences; 49% are singletons. The sequenced material came from blood. Source of these receptors: a woman between 55 and 75 years old in good health.

This clonotype has ten or more counts. The chain's CDR3 is CSVTPLAGSYSYEQYF. CDR3 DNA: TGCAGTGTCACCCCACTAGCGGGAAGCTATTCCTACGAGCAGTACTTC. The genes are TRBV20-1 and TRBJ2-7, with 10 bases lining up with TRBD2. Germline trimming cut 7 bases from V and 1 base from J; bases unmatched to any gene: 13. The CDR3 has 16 residues. The V gene's germline CDR1 is DFQATT and CDR2 SNEGSKA (reference sequence).

This clonotype was seen ten or more times. The chain is built from TRBV5-1 and TRBJ2-3, with D possibly TRBD1 on 6 matching bases. CDR1 is SGHRS and CDR2 is YFSETQ in the germline V gene. The CDR3 totals 15 residues. V was shortened by 4 bases and J by 1 base, with 13 bases between the two germline ends. The CDR3 protein is CASSPPSGGTDTQYF. CDR3 in DNA: TGCGCCAGCAGCCCTCCTTCAGGGGGCACAGATACGCAGTATTTT.

This rearrangement joins TRBV24-1 to TRBJ2-3; D gene unclear. The CDR3 has 13 amino acids. Trimming cost V 9 bases and J 4 bases, with 13 bases left between them. The germline CDR1 and CDR2 sequences are KGHDR and SFDVKD. CDR3 sequence (DNA): TGTGCCACCGGCCTTGAGGTCCCAGATACGCAGTATTTT. Its translation: CATGLEVPDTQYF.

This clonotype has just a few counts. The rearrangement joins TRBV7-9 to TRBJ2-7; 9 nucleotides agree with TRBD2. The CDR3 is 15 residues long. Looked up from germline, CDR1 is SEHNR and CDR2 is FQNEAQ (reference sequence). J was trimmed by 2 bases and V by 3 bases; bases with no gene match: 5. CDR3 nucleotide sequence: TGTGCCAGCAGCTTGGGGCGGGAGGGAACCTACGAGCAGTACTTC. It specifies CASSLGREGTYEQYF.

The chain links TRBV7-2 to TRBJ2-1, with 7 bases aligning to TRBD2. The J call may be wrong; the DNA end is better matched by TRBJ2-7. This CDR3 has 15 residues. The V gene's germline CDR1 is SGHTA and CDR2 FQGNSA. Here the CDR3 DNA reads TGTGCCAGCAGCCTTTGGGGGGGTAGCGACAATGAGCAGTACTTC. This encodes CASSLWGGSDNEQYF.

This chain connects TRBV28 to TRBJ2-7; D is ambiguous. Germline CDR1 is MDHEN and CDR2 is SYDVKM. The CDR3 contains 14 residues. V lost 6 bases, J lost 0 bases, and 12 bases lay in between. CDR3 bases: TGTGCCAGCAGCCGGCCGCCCTTCTCCTACGAGCAGTACTTC. It encodes CASSRPPFSYEQYF. The whole variable domain, filled in from reference TRBV28 and TRBJ2-7, reads DVKVTQSSRYLVKRTGEKVFLECVQDMDHENMFWYRQDPGLGLRLIYFSYDVKMKEKGDIPEGYSVSREKKERFSLILESASTNQTSMYLCASSRPPFSYEQYFGPGTRLTVT.

The chain is built from TRBV29-1 and TRBJ2-2; 13 nucleotides agree with TRBD2. The J segment lost 4 bases and the V segment lost 6 bases, leaving 8 bases of the junction unmatched. Germline V gives CDR1 SQVTM, CDR2 ANQGSEA. This CDR3 is built from 16 residues. The CDR3 region is CSVEARTSGSTGELFF. CDR3 coding DNA: TGCAGCGTCGAGGCCCGGACTAGCGGGAGCACCGGGGAGCTGTTTTTT.

This clonotype has just a few counts. The chain joins TRBV7-9 to TRBJ1-2; D is uncertain. Germline V gene data show CDR1 as SEHNR and CDR2 as FQNEAQ (reference sequence). The CDR3 is made up of 14 amino acids. The V end was cut by 4 bases, the J end by 6 bases, with 15 bases between. CDR3 in amino acids: CASSSSLGVHGYTF. The CDR3 DNA reads TGTGCCAGCAGCTCCTCTTTGGGCGTTCATGGCTACACCTTC.

This clonotype showed up just once. The chain recombines TRBV30 with TRBJ2-5; a possible D gene is TRBD1 (5 bases). The CDR3 has 13 residues. In germline, CDR1 is GTSNPN, CDR2 SVGIG (reference sequence). Trimming cost V 4 bases and J 1 base, with 10 bases left between them. The CDR3 region is CAWTGQGQETQYF. The CDR3 DNA is TGTGCCTGGACTGGTCAGGGCCAAGAGACCCAGTACTTC. Complete variable domain (other parts from reference TRBV30 and TRBJ2-5): SQTIHQWPATLVQPVGSPLSLECTVEGTSNPNLYWYRQAAGRGLQLLFYSVGIGQISSEVPQNLSASRPQDRQFILSSKKLLLSDSGFYLCAWTGQGQETQYFGPGTRLLVL.

The sample holds a few counts of this clonotype. The rearrangement uses TRBV20-1 and TRBJ2-5; weak D call: TRBD1 (5 bases). Trimming took 2 bases from V and 4 from J, leaving 14 bases between them. Germline CDR1 is DFQATT and CDR2 is SNEGSKA (reference sequence). The CDR3 has 14 amino acids. The DNA of the CDR3 is TGCAGTGCTAGAAGGTCCCAGGGTTCAGAGACCCAGTACTTC. Translated: CSARRSQGSETQYF.

The rearrangement joins TRBV7-9 to TRBJ2-1; D may be TRBD1 (5 bases). The CDR3 totals 14 residues. Germline lookup yields CDR1 SEHNR and CDR2 FQNEAQ (reference sequence). Trimming stripped 1 base from V and 9 bases from J, with 13 bases between. The CDR3 loop reads CASSLEYRGSEQFF. The CDR3 region has the DNA TGTGCCAGCAGCTTAGAGTATAGGGGAAGTGAGCAGTTCTTC.

The J gene is TRBJ2-2, the V gene TRBV12-3 or TRBV12-4; 9 nucleotides line up with TRBD2. The V and J ends lost 2 bases and 7 bases, in that order; junction bases with no gene match: 8. CDR3 length: 16 amino acids. CDR3 coding DNA: TGTGCCAGCAGTTTACCCTTAGCGGGAGTCCACGGGGAGCTGTTTTTT. This codes for CASSLPLAGVHGELFF.

This clonotype was picked up a small number of times. The chain carries TRBV5-6 and TRBJ2-7; the match to TRBD1 covers 8 bases. CDR3 length: 15 amino acids. After removal of 1 base from V and 4 bases from J, the junction contained 7 bases not matched to a gene. Per the germline V gene, CDR1 is SGHDT and CDR2 is YYEEEE. CDR3 in amino acids: CASSLQDRVEYEQYF. The CDR3 region has the DNA TGTGCCAGCAGCTTGCAGGACAGGGTCGAATACGAGCAGTACTTC.

The chain is built from TRBV7-3 and TRBJ2-7, with D possibly being TRBD1 or TRBD2 (5 bases each). V lost 6 bases and J 2 bases, leaving 14 bases between the germline ends. Germline CDR1 and CDR2: SGHTA and FQGTGA. The CDR3 is 14 amino acids. CDR3: CASRRGNGPYEQYF. The CDR3 nucleotides are TGTGCCAGCAGGAGGGGTAACGGGCCCTACGAGCAGTACTTC.

The chain recombines TRBV28 with TRBJ1-2, with TRBD1 matching 8 bases. CDR3 length equals 15 residues. The germline V gene has CDR1 MDHEN and CDR2 SYDVKM. Trimming at V came to 10 bases and at J to 4 bases, leaving 14 bases not matched to a gene. The CDR3 coding sequence is TGTGCCAACAGATCTGGACAGGGTGCCCTCTATGGCTACACCTTC. It yields the protein CANRSGQGALYGYTF.

The chain carries TRBV5-6 and TRBJ1-5; 8 bases map to TRBD1. The CDR3 length is 15 residues. The V gene end was trimmed by 6 bases and the J gene end by 7 bases; junction bases not matched to a gene: 12. CDR1 is SGHDT, CDR2 YYEEEE, per germline. The CDR3 here is CASTPGGGQGQPQHF. The CDR3 coding sequence is TGTGCCAGCACCCCCGGCGGTGGACAGGGCCAGCCCCAGCATTTT.

This clonotype has only a few counts. The chain links TRBV6-6 to TRBJ2-5; 7 nucleotides align to TRBD2. This CDR3 has 13 residues. V shed 7 bases and J 3 bases; nucleotides not matched to a gene: 5. Germline V gene data show CDR1 as MNHNY and CDR2 as SVGAGI (reference sequence). The CDR3 bases are TGTGCCAGCACCTCCGGGACTAAAGAGACCCAGTACTTC. The encoded protein is CASTSGTKETQYF.

This rearrangement joins TRBV6-2 or TRBV6-3 to TRBJ1-2; 7 bases agree with TRBD1. Per germline, CDR1 MNHEY and CDR2 SVGEGT. The CDR3 extends over 13 amino acids. J was trimmed by 4 bases and V by 5 bases; bases with no gene match: 4. CDR3 sequence reads: CASSLDRVYGYTF. CDR3 nucleotides: TGTGCCAGCAGTCTCGACAGGGTCTATGGCTACACCTTC.

The chain uses TRBV29-1 and TRBJ2-4, with 8 bases matching TRBD1. Germline loops: CDR1 SQVTM, CDR2 ANQGSEA. Trimming took 4 bases from V and 7 from J; bases not matched to a gene: 3. This CDR3 is built from 12 residues. Here the CDR3 reads CSVVQGANIQYF. The CDR3 nucleotides are TGCAGCGTTGTCCAGGGGGCGAACATTCAGTACTTC.

This clonotype came up a few times. This chain uses TRBV9 with TRBJ2-1, with 8 bases identical to TRBD2. The CDR3 is 15 amino acids. Germline CDR1 is SGDLS and CDR2 is YYNGEE. Trimming removed 2 bases from V and 5 bases from J; junction bases left unmatched: 6. The DNA for the CDR3 is TGTGCCAGCAGCGTCTGGGCGGGAGGCCACAATGAGCAGTTCTTC. Protein sequence: CASSVWAGGHNEQFF.

This chain links TRBV5-1 with TRBJ1-2; D is perhaps TRBD1 (5 bases). Germline V gene data show CDR1 as SGHRS and CDR2 as YFSETQ. CDR3 size: 17 residues. The V end was cut by 4 bases, the J end by 5 bases, with 24 bases between. The CDR3 region has the DNA TGCGCCAGCAGCGGACGGGACGTGAGAGGGCGGGATTATGGCTACACCTTC. This encodes CASSGRDVRGRDYGYTF.

This clonotype has at least ten counts. The chain couples TRBV28 to TRBJ2-3, with D unclear. Looked up from germline, CDR1 is MDHEN and CDR2 is SYDVKM. This CDR3 is 15 amino acids long. Trimming stripped 6 bases from V and 2 bases from J, with 15 bases between. The CDR3 loop is CASSYPPALTDTQYF. The DNA for the CDR3 is TGTGCCAGCAGCTACCCCCCAGCGCTCACAGATACGCAGTATTTT.

The J gene is TRBJ2-1, the V gene TRBV6-2 or TRBV6-3; 7 bases are a match to TRBD2. The J segment lost 7 bases and the V segment lost 8 bases, leaving 14 bases of the junction unmatched. This CDR3 is built from 15 residues. The germline V gene encodes CDR1 MNHEY and CDR2 SVGEGT. CDR3 in amino acids: CASLSGGSGRNEQFF. The CDR3 coding sequence is TGTGCCAGCCTTTCGGGCGGGAGTGGCAGAAATGAGCAGTTCTTC.

This clonotype was picked up one time. The J gene is TRBJ2-7, the V gene TRBV6-2 or TRBV6-3; D assignment may be TRBD1 or TRBD2 (5 bases each). The CDR3 has 14 residues. V dropped 8 bases and J dropped 6 bases, with 20 bases sitting between them. Germline CDR1 MNHEY, CDR2 SVGEGT. CDR3 in DNA: TGTGCCAGCTGTAGAGACGGGACCCCCCTCGAGCAGTACTTC. As protein: CASCRDGTPLEQYF.

The chain has TRBV24-1 and TRBJ1-1; D uncertain. Germline assignment: CDR1 KGHDR and CDR2 SFDVKD. The CDR3 length is 15 residues. Trimming took 2 bases from V and 5 from J, leaving 14 bases between them. The CDR3 DNA is TGTGCCACCAGTGATTCAGGACCGGGGAAAACTGAAGCTTTCTTT. Translating it yields CATSDSGPGKTEAFF.

This chain uses TRBV6-5 with TRBJ1-2; a weak D match, TRBD1 (5 bases). CDR3 length equals 12 residues. Germline values: CDR1 MNHEY, CDR2 SVGAGI. The germline V and J ends were trimmed by 8 bases and 6 bases, with 13 bases remaining between them. The DNA for the CDR3 is TGTGCCAGCGCAACACAGGCTAATGGCTACACCTTC. Translation gives CASATQANGYTF.

This clonotype occurred a few times. V gene TRBV29-1 combines with J gene TRBJ2-3; 10 bases are shared with TRBD2. The CDR3 contains 13 residues. The trim removed 1 base at V and 5 bases at J, leaving 0 bases unmatched. The germline CDR1 and CDR2 sequences are SQVTM and ANQGSEA. The CDR3 sequence: CSVEVAGGDTQYF. CDR3 nucleotide sequence: TGCAGCGTTGAAGTAGCGGGAGGAGATACGCAGTATTTT.

The V gene is TRBV3-1, the J gene TRBJ2-1; 7 positions match TRBD2. CDR3 length: 14 residues. Losses at the gene ends were 3 bases for V and 12 bases for J; bases not matched to a gene: 11. Germline loops: CDR1 LGHDT, CDR2 YNNKEL (reference sequence). This CDR3 reads CASSQLSGKGGQFF. CDR3 bases: TGTGCCAGCAGCCAGCTAAGCGGGAAGGGCGGGCAGTTCTTC.